This T cell receptor beta chain was sequenced in a study of T cell responses to AZD1222 COVID-19 vaccine. Findings and limits, study-wide: Close to half of all spike-specific TCRs reportedly target regions of the variants that are unmutated. Among those given AZD1222, only six were seropositive at baseline. No day 14 peak samples; only post-peak repertoires were characterized.

Remarks on this clone: The antigen is unknown.

Using immunoSEQ multiplex PCR, the repertoire was profiled, and TCRdb retains in-frame clones only, with some absent. The data hold 110,000 to 150,000 clones, with roughly 93% observed a single time. Trimming left V 0 bases short and J 3 bases short, with 6 bases between. Germline CDR1 LNHDA, CDR2 SQIVND (reference sequence). CDR3 length equals 14 residues. This sequence joins TRBV19 and TRBJ2-4, with TRBD2 as a possible D gene (6 bases). The sequence was obtained from an adult who received the AZD1222 COVID-19 vaccine. This sample comprised peripheral blood, obtained 28 days after the second AZD1222 dose. DNA of the CDR3: TGTGCCAGTAGTATAGACGGGGGCAAAAACATTCAGTACTTC. Protein sequence: CASSIDGGKNIQYF.